This T cell receptor beta chain was observed in a study of blood T cell repertoires in COVID-19. On the study more broadly: Samples representing acute and convalescent COVID-19 were sourced from the United States, Italy and Spain. T cells, B-cell-depleted T cells, or PBMCs provided the cDNA or gDNA that served as material.

Authors' analysis steps: Scientists estimated how many nucleated cells there were by amplifying reference gene primers. The assay was immunoSEQ multiplex PCR, and TCRdb's table has in-frame clones only and misses some. The V and J calls and the clone size are those of that table, but D and trimming were determined from the DNA. This sample has about 380,000 clones, with 85% found just once. The J segment lost 0 bases and the V segment lost 8 bases, leaving 0 bases of the junction unmatched. The germline V gene encodes CDR1 ENHRY and CDR2 SYGVKD. This CDR3 spans 13 amino acids. For this clone: This CDR3 is also generated by other DNA sequences in the sample.

Sample: peripheral blood. The TCR was taken from a woman aged 18-29 years with acute or convalescent COVID-19. The chain is built from TRBV10-3 and TRBJ2-7; the match to TRBD1 covers 11 bases. The CDR3 coding sequence is TGTGCCATCGGGACAGGGGGCTCCTACGAGCAGTACTTC. Translating gives CAIGTGGSYEQYF.